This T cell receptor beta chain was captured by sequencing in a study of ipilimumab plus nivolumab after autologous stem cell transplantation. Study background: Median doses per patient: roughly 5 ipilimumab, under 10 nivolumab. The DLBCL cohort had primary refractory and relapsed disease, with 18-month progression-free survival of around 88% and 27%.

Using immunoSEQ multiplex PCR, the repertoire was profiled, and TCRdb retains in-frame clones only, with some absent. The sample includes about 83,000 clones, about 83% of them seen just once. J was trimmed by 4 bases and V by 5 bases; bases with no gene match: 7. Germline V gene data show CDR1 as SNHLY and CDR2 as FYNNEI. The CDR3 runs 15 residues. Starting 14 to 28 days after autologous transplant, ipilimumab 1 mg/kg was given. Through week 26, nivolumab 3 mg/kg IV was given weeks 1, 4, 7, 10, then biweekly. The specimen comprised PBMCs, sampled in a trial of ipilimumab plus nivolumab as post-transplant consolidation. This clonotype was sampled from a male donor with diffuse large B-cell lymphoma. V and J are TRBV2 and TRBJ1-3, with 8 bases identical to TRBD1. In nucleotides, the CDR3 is TGTGCCAGCAGTAACAGGGGGTCGGGAGGAAACACCATATATTTT. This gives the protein CASSNRGSGGNTIYF.